This passage covers 6 T cell receptor beta chains from one sample sequenced in a study of identical twins. TCRdb itself ran the 5' RACE reads through MiXCR, one entry per CDR3 protein. Of 500,000 to 550,000 distinct CDR3 sequences listed, less than 25% were seen once; the top ten hold 0.91%. The sample also formed part of further work on T cells expressing NK-cell markers.

The source material was CD4+ T cells sorted from blood. The receptors were gathered from a woman younger than 35 in good health.

This chain uses TRBV29-1 with TRBJ1-1; 9 nucleotides agree with TRBD1. The CDR3 length is 14 residues. Germline V CDR1 and CDR2: SQVTM, ANQGSEA. The trim removed 7 bases at V and 3 bases at J, leaving 9 bases unmatched. This chain's CDR3 is CSATGGRGDTEAFF. CDR3 in DNA: TGCAGCGCCACAGGGGGCAGGGGGGACACTGAAGCTTTCTTT.

V gene TRBV12-3 or TRBV12-4 combines with J gene TRBJ2-4, with a tentative D call TRBD1 (5 bases). The CDR3 extends over 14 amino acids. V was pared by 7 bases and J by 8 bases, with 18 bases between. CDR3 coding DNA: TGTGCCAGCACCCTTAGGAACAGGCGTGACATTCAGTACTTC. Protein product: CASTLRNRRDIQYF.

This sequence joins TRBV12-3 or TRBV12-4 and TRBJ1-6; D gene ambiguous. CDR3 length equals 15 residues. The ends were cut back, 6 bases at V and 2 bases at J, with 11 bases in the middle. The CDR3 reads CASRRTQAYNSPLHF. The CDR3, as DNA: TGTGCCAGCAGACGTACCCAGGCCTATAATTCACCCCTCCACTTT.

This clonotype has only a few counts. The chain links TRBV15 to TRBJ2-1; D is perhaps TRBD1 (5 bases). V dropped 0 bases and J dropped 8 bases, with 14 bases sitting between them. The CDR3 is 15 amino acids. The germline V gene has CDR1 LNHNV and CDR2 YYDKDF (reference sequence). The CDR3 sequence: CATSRDLLEGDEQFF. The CDR3 DNA reads as TGTGCCACCAGCAGAGATCTGTTAGAAGGGGATGAGCAGTTCTTC.

This chain connects TRBV20-1 to TRBJ2-7; tentatively, D is TRBD2 (5 bases). Germline V gives CDR1 DFQATT, CDR2 SNEGSKA (reference sequence). The CDR3 has 12 amino acids. Trimming left V 2 bases short and J 3 bases short, with 8 bases between. CDR3: CSARLRDYEQYF. The CDR3 DNA sequence: TGCAGTGCTAGACTCCGGGACTACGAGCAGTACTTC.

The rearrangement joins TRBV5-1 to TRBJ2-1; possibly TRBD2 for D (5 bases). V lost 4 bases and J lost 5, with 22 bases in between. Germline loops: CDR1 SGHRS, CDR2 YFSETQ. The length of the CDR3 is 17 residues. The CDR3 bases are TGCGCCAGCAGCCCGGGCAATAGCCACCGAGGGAACAATGAGCAGTTCTTC. This encodes CASSPGNSHRGNNEQFF.